Listed here is a single T cell receptor (beta chain). The PCR made use of 60 Vbeta and 13 Jbeta primers. The repertoire was sequenced with immunoSEQ multiplex PCR; TCRdb's copy has only in-frame clones and lacks some. Among some 120,000 clones listed, 10% to 13% were seen once. The germline V gene encodes CDR1 GTSNPN and CDR2 SVGIG (reference sequence). The CDR3 spans 13 residues. V was pared by 6 bases and J by 8 bases, with 11 bases of the junction left unmatched. This record comes from a study of cytomegalovirus exposure and HLA in healthy donors. Input material: PBMCs. The clonotype was recovered from a woman between 18 and 30 years old in good health and CMV-seropositive. The V call is TRBV30, the J call TRBJ1-2, with 8 positions matching TRBD1. CDR3 DNA sequence: TGTGCCTGCCTTCGGACAGGGCGGGACGGCTACACCTTC. Translated: CACLRTGRDGYTF.